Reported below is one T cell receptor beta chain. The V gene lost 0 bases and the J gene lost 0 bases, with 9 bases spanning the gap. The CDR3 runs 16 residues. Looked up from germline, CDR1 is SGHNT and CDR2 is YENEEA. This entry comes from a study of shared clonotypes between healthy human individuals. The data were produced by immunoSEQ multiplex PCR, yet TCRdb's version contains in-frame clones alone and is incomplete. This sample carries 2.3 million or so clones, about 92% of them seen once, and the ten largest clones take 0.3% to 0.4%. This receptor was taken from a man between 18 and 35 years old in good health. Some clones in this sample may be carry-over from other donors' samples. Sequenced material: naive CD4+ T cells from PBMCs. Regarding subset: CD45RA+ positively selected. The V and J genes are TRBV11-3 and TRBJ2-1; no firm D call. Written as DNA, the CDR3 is TGTGCCAGCAGCTTAGAAGGGCAGATCTCCTACAATGAGCAGTTCTTC. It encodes CASSLEGQISYNEQFF.